Given below is one T cell receptor (beta chain) in context. Profiled with immunoSEQ multiplex PCR; TCRdb holds only in-frame clones, not every one. The data contain a few hundred thousand clones, around 83% of them singletons. This sample stems from a study of blood T cell repertoires in COVID-19. Per the germline V gene, CDR1 is MNHEY and CDR2 is SMNVEV (reference sequence). Deletions cut 5 bases from V and 5 bases from J, with 12 bases between. This CDR3 comprises 13 residues. The clonotype originates from a woman between 45 and 60 years old who had recovered from COVID-19. Sequencing was done on a sample of PBMCs or T cells enriched from blood (not recorded which). The V call is TRBV27, the J call TRBJ1-2; possibly TRBD1 for D (6 bases). CDR3 in amino acids: CASSRTEQYGYTF. The DNA of the CDR3 is TGTGCCAGCAGTCGGACAGAGCAGTATGGCTACACCTTC.